This T cell receptor beta chain was sequenced during a study of T-cell memory formation after mild COVID-19. Study-level points and caveats: The SARS-CoV-2 specificity of second-wave clones reaching peak at day 37 remained unverified. Detection of some responders pre-infection suggested pre-existing cross-reactive memory T cells participated.

Each CDR3 protein is one row after TCRdb ran MiXCR on the 5' RACE reads. This sample yields 170,000 or so distinct CDR3 sequences, of which about a fifth are seen a single time; roughly 24% belongs to the top ten. Remarks on this clonotype: Its specificity is unknown.

Germline V gives CDR1 ENHRY, CDR2 SYGVKD. J gave up 2 bases and V 3 bases, and 9 bases lay outside the gene matches. The CDR3 is made up of 17 amino acids. This chain joins TRBV10-3 and TRBJ2-5; 10 bases agree with TRBD2. Source material: PBMCs or a T cell subset sorted from them (not recorded which). This receptor was identified in an adult woman who had mild COVID-19 (a few samples of this study predate the infection). Cell type and time point are not known. CDR3 sequence: CAISDSSGSTRQETQYF. In DNA form, the CDR3 reads TGTGCCATCAGTGATTCTAGCGGGAGCACCAGACAAGAGACCCAGTACTTC.